The rows below give T cell receptor beta chains drawn from one sample of a study of molecular identifiers for immune sequencing clone quantification. TCRdb independently ran MiXCR on the PCR reads; one entry per CDR3 protein. The data show around 480,000 distinct CDR3 sequences, around 23% seen once. Input material: naive CD8+ T cells from blood, with Jurkat cell RNA spiked in. The receptor source for this set is a human donor in good health. Some libraries in this study had Jurkat cell RNA spiked in. Both conserved end residues are part of each CDR3. Fields, in order: clone size, J gene, V gene, D gene, CDR3 protein, CDR3 DNA. A D gene is named only where the DNA matches it firmly. Size tells how often a clone was seen (once, few, many) or the class of an expanded clone, and some rows leave it out.

size: few; J: TRBJ2-7; V: TRBV9; D: TRBD1; CDR3: CASSPGGPSSYEQYF; DNA: TGTGCCAGCAGCCCAGGGGGTCCCAGCTCCTACGAGCAGTACTTC
size: many; J: TRBJ1-1; V: TRBV7-2; D: NA; CDR3: CASSAGPLEAFF; DNA: TGTGCCAGCAGCGCTGGACCGCTTGAAGCTTTCTTT
size: many; J: TRBJ1-1; V: TRBV28; D: NA; CDR3: CASSFKWTDNTEAFF; DNA: TGTGCCAGCAGTTTTAAATGGACAGATAACACTGAAGCTTTCTTT
size: few; J: TRBJ2-7; V: TRBV13; D: NA; CDR3: CASSLIDSSYEQYF; DNA: TGTGCCAGCAGCCTCATCGACAGCTCCTACGAGCAGTACTTC
size: few; J: TRBJ2-3; V: TRBV27; D: TRBD2; CDR3: CASSLYLAGGTSTDTQYF; DNA: TGTGCCAGCAGTTTATACTTAGCGGGGGGAACTAGCACAGATACGCAGTATTTT
size: once; J: TRBJ2-3; V: TRBV3-1; D: NA; CDR3: CASSDLNARGFPYGTDTQYF; DNA: TGTGCCAGCAGCGATTTAAACGCACGGGGATTCCCCTACGGCACAGATACGCAGTATTTT
size: NA; J: TRBJ1-5; V: TRBV19; D: NA; CDR3: CASTPWGLQPQHF; DNA: TGTGCCAGTACTCCATGGGGGCTGCAGCCCCAGCATTTT
size: many; J: TRBJ2-3; V: TRBV12-3/TRBV12-4; D: TRBD2; CDR3: CASSSPTSGFTDTQYF; DNA: TGTGCCAGCAGCTCCCCGACTAGCGGCTTCACAGATACGCAGTATTTT
size: many; J: TRBJ2-3; V: TRBV29-1; D: TRBD2; CDR3: CSVDLAGISTDTQYF; DNA: TGCAGCGTCGATCTAGCGGGAATTAGCACAGATACGCAGTATTTT
size: few; J: TRBJ2-7; V: TRBV20-1; D: NA; CDR3: CSARDWSGSAYEQYF; DNA: TGCAGTGCTAGAGATTGGTCAGGGTCGGCCTACGAGCAGTACTTC
size: few; J: TRBJ1-4; V: TRBV12-3/TRBV12-4; D: NA; CDR3: CASSPSRGATNEKLFF; DNA: TGTGCCAGCAGCCCCTCTCGGGGGGCAACTAATGAAAAACTGTTTTTT
size: few; J: TRBJ2-2; V: TRBV4-3; D: TRBD1; CDR3: CASSQEDGTGLFRGAGELFF; DNA: TGCGCCAGCAGCCAAGAGGACGGGACAGGACTATTTCGTGGCGCCGGGGAGCTGTTTTTT
size: NA; J: TRBJ2-7; V: TRBV11-2; D: NA; CDR3: CASRSGTGNGEQYF; DNA: TGTGCCAGCAGGTCCGGGACGGGGAACGGCGAGCAGTACTTC
size: NA; J: TRBJ2-3; V: TRBV6-2/TRBV6-3; D: NA; CDR3: CASSYSGGDTDTQYF; DNA: TGTGCCAGCAGTTACTCAGGCGGGGACACAGATACGCAGTATTTT
size: NA; J: TRBJ1-2; V: TRBV4-1; D: NA; CDR3: CASSQDSGFGYGYTF; DNA: TGCGCCAGCAGCCAAGATTCGGGGTTCGGCTATGGCTACACCTTC
size: NA; J: TRBJ1-5; V: TRBV27; D: NA; CDR3: CASSLLGPGGDPPQHF; DNA: TGTGCCAGCAGTTTATTGGGCCCCGGGGGCGATCCGCCCCAGCATTTT
size: NA; J: TRBJ2-7; V: TRBV6-5; D: TRBD2; CDR3: CASSYSLAGGCEQYF; DNA: TGTGCCAGCAGTTACTCGCTAGCGGGGGGGTGCGAGCAGTACTTC
size: NA; J: TRBJ2-7; V: TRBV27; D: NA; CDR3: CASRDGYNEQYF; DNA: TGTGCCAGCCGGGATGGGTACAACGAGCAGTACTTC
size: many; J: TRBJ2-7; V: TRBV20-1; D: NA; CDR3: CSARTVTYEQYF; DNA: TGCAGTGCCCGGACCGTGACCTACGAGCAGTACTTC
size: few; J: TRBJ1-1; V: TRBV7-2; D: NA; CDR3: CASSLALRGITEAFF; DNA: TGTGCCAGCAGCTTAGCGCTCCGGGGGATCACTGAAGCTTTCTTT
size: NA; J: TRBJ2-5; V: TRBV6-5; D: NA; CDR3: CASRPSGGFHETQYF; DNA: TGTGCCAGTAGACCCTCAGGAGGTTTCCATGAGACCCAGTACTTC
size: many; J: TRBJ2-7; V: TRBV5-4; D: TRBD2; CDR3: CASSLVAGDSYEQYF; DNA: TGTGCCAGCAGCTTGGTCGCGGGGGACTCCTACGAGCAGTACTTC
size: many; J: TRBJ2-7; V: TRBV11-2; D: NA; CDR3: CASSLDVAYEQYF; DNA: TGTGCCAGCAGCTTAGATGTTGCCTACGAGCAGTACTTC
size: NA; J: TRBJ2-2; V: TRBV29-1; D: NA; CDR3: CSVEHGAGAPNTGELFF; DNA: TGCAGCGTTGAACATGGGGCAGGGGCCCCGAACACCGGGGAGCTGTTTTTT
size: many; J: TRBJ1-2; V: TRBV16; D: NA; CDR3: CASSSGSLAGYTF; DNA: TGTGCCAGCAGCTCAGGGTCGCTGGCTGGCTACACCTTC
size: NA; J: TRBJ2-3; V: TRBV6-2/TRBV6-3; D: TRBD2; CDR3: CASSYKSSGATDTQYF; DNA: TGTGCCAGCAGTTACAAGTCTAGCGGGGCCACAGATACGCAGTATTTT
size: NA; J: TRBJ2-7; V: TRBV20-1; D: TRBD2; CDR3: CSARDERGYPYEQYF; DNA: TGCAGTGCTAGAGACGAGCGGGGATACCCCTACGAGCAGTACTTC
size: few; J: TRBJ2-7; V: TRBV20-1; D: TRBD2; CDR3: CSAKGLAGDGEQYF; DNA: TGCAGTGCCAAAGGTCTAGCGGGAGATGGCGAGCAGTACTTC
size: NA; J: TRBJ2-7; V: TRBV19; D: TRBD2; CDR3: CASSRRGDAYEQYF; DNA: TGTGCCAGTAGTAGGCGGGGGGATGCCTACGAGCAGTACTTC
size: NA; J: TRBJ2-5; V: TRBV7-9; D: NA; CDR3: CASSLVQGLFKETQYF; DNA: TGTGCCAGCAGCTTAGTCCAGGGCCTCTTCAAAGAGACCCAGTACTTC
size: many; J: TRBJ1-5; V: TRBV27; D: NA; CDR3: CASSLSGSNQPQHF; DNA: TGTGCCAGCAGTTTGTCCGGTAGCAATCAGCCCCAGCATTTT
size: few; J: TRBJ2-1; V: TRBV7-2; D: TRBD2; CDR3: CASSLVAGWLGQFF; DNA: TGTGCCAGCAGCTTAGTAGCGGGATGGTTAGGGCAGTTCTTC
size: few; J: TRBJ2-1; V: TRBV6-2/TRBV6-3; D: NA; CDR3: CASSGLYNEQFF; DNA: TGTGCCAGCAGTGGACTATACAATGAGCAGTTCTTC
size: few; J: TRBJ2-7; V: TRBV12-3/TRBV12-4; D: TRBD1; CDR3: CASTPRPGTGLYEQYF; DNA: TGTGCCAGCACCCCCCGCCCGGGGACAGGGTTATACGAGCAGTACTTC
size: few; J: TRBJ1-2; V: TRBV21-1; D: NA; CDR3: CASSKPALADNYGYTF; DNA: TGTGCCAGCAGCAAACCTGCTTTGGCAGATAACTATGGCTACACCTTC
size: few; J: TRBJ2-7; V: TRBV6-1; D: TRBD2; CDR3: CASSESGGGTAYEQYF; DNA: TGTGCCAGCAGTGAAAGTGGCGGGGGAACCGCATACGAGCAGTACTTC
size: few; J: TRBJ2-1; V: TRBV27; D: TRBD2; CDR3: CASSSGSGRAVYNEQFF; DNA: TGTGCCAGCAGTTCGGGTAGCGGGAGGGCCGTGTACAATGAGCAGTTCTTC
size: many; J: TRBJ1-1; V: TRBV29-1; D: TRBD1; CDR3: CSVIYRGSGTEAFF; DNA: TGCAGCGTTATTTACAGGGGTAGTGGCACTGAAGCTTTCTTT
size: few; J: TRBJ2-3; V: TRBV4-3; D: TRBD2; CDR3: CASSHQTGTSGTDTQYF; DNA: TGCGCCAGCAGCCATCAGACCGGGACTAGCGGCACAGATACGCAGTATTTT
size: NA; J: TRBJ2-7; V: TRBV19; D: NA; CDR3: CASSSFAEYEQYF; DNA: TGTGCCAGTAGTAGCTTCGCGGAATACGAGCAGTACTTC
size: NA; J: TRBJ2-2; V: TRBV12-3/TRBV12-4; D: NA; CDR3: CASSQAPGELFF; DNA: TGTGCCAGCAGTCAAGCTCCCGGGGAGCTGTTTTTT
size: many; J: TRBJ2-6; V: TRBV7-9; D: NA; CDR3: CASSLIAGGANVLTF; DNA: TGTGCCAGCAGCTTAATAGCTGGTGGGGCCAACGTCCTGACTTTC
size: few; J: TRBJ2-5; V: TRBV6-6; D: TRBD2; CDR3: CASSYYRTSGSGETQYF; DNA: TGTGCCAGCAGTTACTACAGGACTAGCGGGAGCGGAGAGACCCAGTACTTC
size: few; J: TRBJ1-5; V: TRBV2; D: NA; CDR3: CASSELGGGSNQPQHF; DNA: TGTGCCAGCAGTGAACTCGGGGGTGGGAGCAATCAGCCCCAGCATTTT
size: few; J: TRBJ2-2; V: TRBV9; D: NA; CDR3: CASSVGGSPGELFF; DNA: TGTGCCAGCAGCGTAGGCGGTAGCCCCGGGGAGCTGTTTTTT
size: many; J: TRBJ2-7; V: TRBV12-3/TRBV12-4; D: NA; CDR3: CASSPMEAGYEQYF; DNA: TGTGCCAGCAGTCCCATGGAGGCCGGCTACGAGCAGTACTTC
size: NA; J: TRBJ1-2; V: TRBV7-8; D: NA; CDR3: CASSLGPARNGYTF; DNA: TGTGCCAGCAGCCTGGGACCCGCCAGAAATGGCTACACCTTC
size: NA; J: TRBJ2-6; V: TRBV6-5; D: NA; CDR3: CASRDPLASAYSGANVLTF; DNA: TGTGCCAGCAGGGACCCCTTAGCGAGCGCGTACTCTGGGGCCAACGTCCTGACTTTC
size: NA; J: TRBJ1-5; V: TRBV6-2/TRBV6-3; D: NA; CDR3: CASSSTPSQWGPPQHF; DNA: TGTGCCAGCAGTTCCACCCCGTCCCAGTGGGGTCCGCCCCAGCATTTT
size: NA; J: TRBJ1-5; V: TRBV5-1; D: TRBD1; CDR3: CASSLVQGSQPQHF; DNA: TGCGCCAGCAGCTTGGTACAGGGGAGTCAGCCCCAGCATTTT
size: few; J: TRBJ2-7; V: TRBV5-1; D: NA; CDR3: CASSLAAGGDYEQYF; DNA: TGCGCCAGCAGCTTGGCAGCAGGGGGGGATTACGAGCAGTACTTC
size: few; J: TRBJ2-1; V: TRBV7-2; D: NA; CDR3: CASSLQYNEQFF; DNA: TGTGCCAGCAGCTTACAGTACAATGAGCAGTTCTTC